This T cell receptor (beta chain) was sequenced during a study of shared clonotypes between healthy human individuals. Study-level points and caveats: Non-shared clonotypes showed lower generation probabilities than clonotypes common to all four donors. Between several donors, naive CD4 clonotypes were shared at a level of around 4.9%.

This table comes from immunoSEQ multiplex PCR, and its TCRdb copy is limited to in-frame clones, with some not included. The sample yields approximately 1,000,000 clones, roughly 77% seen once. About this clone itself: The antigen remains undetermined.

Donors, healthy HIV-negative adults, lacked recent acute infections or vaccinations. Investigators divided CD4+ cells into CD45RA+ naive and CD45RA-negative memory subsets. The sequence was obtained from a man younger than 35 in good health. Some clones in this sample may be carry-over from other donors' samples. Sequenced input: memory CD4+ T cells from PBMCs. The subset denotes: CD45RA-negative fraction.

CDR3 coding DNA: TGTGCCAGCAGTTACTCCCAGGGGGCTGGGGCCAACGTCCTGACTTTC. As protein: CASSYSQGAGANVLTF. The V and J genes are TRBV6-5 and TRBJ2-6, with 7 bases fitting TRBD1. The CDR3 is 16 amino acids. Unmatched junction bases numbered 1, after V lost 0 bases and J lost 2 bases. Germline CDR1 reads MNHEY; CDR2 reads SVGAGI.